The 29 T cell receptor beta chains in this list originate from one sample, sequenced in a study of OX40 agonist ivuxolimab in advanced cancers. Using immunoSEQ multiplex PCR, the repertoire was profiled, and TCRdb retains in-frame clones only, with some absent. Of 60,000 to 85,000 clones listed, roughly nine tenths are singletons. The sample consisted of CD4+ or CD8+ T cells sorted from blood, taken in a trial of the OX40 agonist ivuxolimab. All receptors come from an adult with an advanced solid tumor such as melanoma, head and neck, liver or kidney cancer.

This clone is a singleton in its sample. The chain employs TRBV18 and TRBJ2-6, with D perhaps matching TRBD2 (7 bases). Trimming cost V 4 bases and J 0 bases, with 19 bases left between them. Per the germline V gene, CDR1 is KGHSH and CDR2 is LQKENI. The CDR3 extends over 19 amino acids. CDR3 protein: CASSRRGGVLSSGANVLTF. The CDR3 nucleotides read TGTGCCAGCTCACGGAGGGGGGGCGTATTGAGCTCTGGGGCCAACGTCCTGACTTTC.

The chain employs TRBV7-2 and TRBJ1-2, with D perhaps matching TRBD1 (5 bases). The V and J ends lost 1 base and 8 bases respectively, with 8 bases between them. The CDR3 is made up of 12 amino acids. Germline values: CDR1 SGHTA, CDR2 FQGNSA. Here the CDR3 reads CASSLGGAGYTF. CDR3 DNA sequence: TGTGCCAGCAGCTTAGGTGGGGCCGGCTACACCTTC.

CDR3 DNA: TGTGCCATCAGCCCCCAGGTGAACACTGAAGCTTTCTTT. Protein product: CAISPQVNTEAFF. The chain uses TRBV10-3 and TRBJ1-1; D call uncertain. Trimming stripped 6 bases from V and 0 bases from J, with 8 bases between. The germline CDR1 and CDR2 sequences are ENHRY and SYGVKD. The CDR3 sequence is 13 residues long.

This clone was recorded a few times. The chain is built from TRBV4-3 and TRBJ2-7, with D unclear. The CDR3 loop spans 13 amino acids. The germline gives CDR1 LGHNA, CDR2 YSLEER. Deletions cut 4 bases from V and 3 bases from J, with 10 bases between. This CDR3 reads CASSPGLGYEQYF. CDR3 in DNA: TGCGCCAGCAGCCCTGGTCTGGGCTACGAGCAGTACTTC.

The V call is TRBV2, the J call TRBJ2-5; 9 nucleotides match TRBD1. Unmatched junction bases numbered 9, after V lost 6 bases and J lost 1 base. Germline V lookup: CDR1 SNHLY, CDR2 FYNNEI. The CDR3 is made up of 16 amino acids. CDR3 DNA sequence: TGTGCCAGCAGCCTACAGGGGGCGTATGGCCAAGAGACCCAGTACTTC. Its translation is CASSLQGAYGQETQYF.

The J gene is TRBJ2-3, the V gene TRBV5-1, with D tentatively TRBD2 (7 bases). The germline V gene encodes CDR1 SGHRS and CDR2 YFSETQ. There are 15 residues in the CDR3. V gave up 4 bases and J gave up 5 bases, with 17 bases separating them. CDR3 sequence: CASSGRGGQEDTQYF. The CDR3 DNA is TGCGCCAGCAGCGGTAGGGGGGGTCAGGAAGATACGCAGTATTTT. The entire variable domain, with the rest obtained from reference TRBV5-1 and TRBJ2-3, is as follows: KAGVTQTPRYLIKTRGQQVTLSCSPISGHRSVSWYQQTPGQGLQFLFEYFSETQRNKGNFPGRFSGRQFSNSRSEMNVSTLELGDSALYLCASSGRGGQEDTQYFGPGTRLTVL.

This chain connects TRBV5-1 to TRBJ2-3; D is undetermined. The CDR3 has 13 residues. The germline gives CDR1 SGHRS, CDR2 YFSETQ. Trimming pared 8 bases from V and 0 bases from J, leaving 10 bases between. The CDR3 loop reads CASSTDSTDTQYF. The CDR3 bases are TGCGCCAGTTCGACCGATAGCACAGATACGCAGTATTTT.

V is TRBV7-8 and J is TRBJ2-2, with TRBD1 as a possible D gene (5 bases). CDR1 SGHVS and CDR2 FQNEAQ come from the germline V gene. This CDR3 region has 15 residues. Trimming took 1 base from V and 5 from J, leaving 11 bases between them. CDR3 residues: CASSLGGPRTGELFF. As DNA, the CDR3 is TGTGCCAGCAGCTTAGGGGGCCCGAGGACCGGGGAGCTGTTTTTT.

The chain links TRBV19 to TRBJ1-1, with a weak D call TRBD1 (5 bases). The ends were cut back, 11 bases at V and 1 base at J, with 14 bases in the middle. CDR1 and CDR2 (germline): LNHDA, SQIVND (reference sequence). The CDR3 covers 13 residues. The CDR3 reads CAASSRENTEAFF. DNA of the CDR3: TGTGCCGCTTCGAGCAGGGAGAACACTGAAGCTTTCTTT.

V gene TRBV11-2 combines with J gene TRBJ1-5, with D perhaps TRBD1 (5 bases). V was shortened by 1 base and J by 4 bases, with 20 bases between the two germline ends. The length of the CDR3 is 18 residues. Germline V gene lookup returns CDR1 SGHAT and CDR2 FQNNGV. CDR3 coding DNA: TGTGCCAGCAGCTTAGGAATACAGGAGGGGCGCAGGAATCAGCCCCAGCATTTT. Amino acid sequence: CASSLGIQEGRRNQPQHF.

The chain joins TRBV6-5 to TRBJ2-1; no clear D gene. V was shortened by 5 bases and J by 7 bases, with 15 bases between the two germline ends. The CDR3 totals 14 residues. Germline V gene sequence: CDR1 MNHEY, CDR2 SVGAGI. DNA of the CDR3: TGTGCCAGCAGTGTAGCCGGGCCTAGGAATGAGCAGTTCTTC. This gives the protein CASSVAGPRNEQFF.

The chain combines TRBV10-1 with TRBJ2-7; 9 nucleotides match TRBD2. V trimming: 3 bases; J trimming: 2 bases; junction bases outside the gene matches: 8. The CDR3 is 16 residues long. Germline loops: CDR1 WNHNN, CDR2 SYGVQD (reference sequence). CDR3 DNA sequence: TGCGCCAGCAGTGACCCCGGGGAGCGGGAGGCCTACGAGCAGTACTTC. It codes for CASSDPGEREAYEQYF.

V gene TRBV6-1 combines with J gene TRBJ1-2; D gene ambiguous. Germline V gene sequence: CDR1 MNHNS, CDR2 SASEGT. The CDR3 extends over 12 amino acids. Trimming removed 4 bases from V and 4 bases from J, with 7 bases in between. The CDR3 DNA reads as TGTGCCAGCAGTGGGTGGACCTATGGCTACACCTTC. Translating it yields CASSGWTYGYTF.

This clone was seen only a few times. The chain links TRBV7-9 to TRBJ2-7, with 12 bases aligning to TRBD1. CDR1 SEHNR and CDR2 FQNEAQ come from the germline V gene (reference sequence). The ends lost 5 bases at V and 5 bases at J; junction bases unmatched: 7. This CDR3 comprises 15 residues. The CDR3 sequence: CASSLRDRGQNEQYF. The CDR3 DNA is TGTGCCAGCAGCCTCCGGGACAGGGGGCAAAACGAGCAGTACTTC.

V usage is TRBV25-1 and J usage is TRBJ2-7, with D perhaps matching TRBD1 (5 bases). CDR1 is MGHDK, CDR2 SYGVNS, per germline. Trimming took 5 bases from V and 4 from J, leaving 6 bases between them. The CDR3 is 11 residues long. The CDR3 region has the DNA TGTGCCAGCAGTCAGGGATACGAGCAGTACTTC. This gives the protein CASSQGYEQYF.

By share, this clone counts as medium-sized (0.01 to 0.1%). J is TRBJ2-3 and V is TRBV7-6, with TRBD2 identical over 7 bases. Trimming removed 5 bases from V and 3 bases from J; junction bases left unmatched: 5. Germline assignment: CDR1 SGHVS and CDR2 FNYEAQ. The length of the CDR3 is 14 residues. As DNA, the CDR3 is TGTGCCAGCAGCCCGAGCGGGGTGACAGATACGCAGTATTTT. Amino acid sequence: CASSPSGVTDTQYF.

As DNA, the CDR3 is TGCAGCGTTGATCGCTCGGGCCTGAACACTGAAGCTTTCTTT. This gives the protein CSVDRSGLNTEAFF. The rearrangement uses TRBV29-1 and TRBJ1-1; D not resolved. Trimming took off 3 bases at V and 0 bases at J, with 11 bases between the two ends. This CDR3 is built from 14 residues. Germline values: CDR1 SQVTM, CDR2 ANQGSEA.

The chain employs TRBV28 and TRBJ2-3; tentative D call: TRBD2 (6 bases). Trimming took 5 bases from V and 5 from J, leaving 11 bases between them. Germline assignment: CDR1 MDHEN and CDR2 SYDVKM. CDR3 length: 13 amino acids. CDR3 bases: TGTGCCAGCAGTAAAATAGCGGAAGATACGCAGTATTTT. Protein product: CASSKIAEDTQYF.

The rearrangement uses TRBV11-2 and TRBJ2-1, with TRBD1 identical over 9 bases. V shed 2 bases and J 0 bases; nucleotides not matched to a gene: 11. The CDR3 extends over 19 amino acids. Germline values: CDR1 SGHAT, CDR2 FQNNGV. Written as DNA, the CDR3 is TGTGCCAGCAGCTTAACCGGGACAGGGTATTGGAGCTCCTACAATGAGCAGTTCTTC. This encodes CASSLTGTGYWSSYNEQFF.

This chain links TRBV5-1 with TRBJ1-3, with D possibly matching TRBD1 (5 bases). Trimming left V 3 bases short and J 8 bases short, with 12 bases between. The CDR3 covers 13 residues. The germline CDR1 and CDR2 sequences are SGHRS and YFSETQ. The CDR3 protein is CASSSLGADTIYF. The CDR3 DNA reads as TGCGCCAGCAGCTCTCTAGGGGCAGACACCATATATTTT.

The rearrangement joins TRBV6-5 to TRBJ2-5, with 9 bases fitting TRBD2. Germline trimming cut 5 bases from V and 6 bases from J; bases unmatched to any gene: 10. Germline V gives CDR1 MNHEY, CDR2 SVGAGI. CDR3 size: 15 residues. CDR3 DNA sequence: TGTGCCAGCAGTCCGCTTCGGACTAGCGTAAAGACCCAGTACTTC. It encodes CASSPLRTSVKTQYF.

This clone was seen only once. The gene calls are TRBV10-3 and TRBJ2-1, with 11 bases that match TRBD2. The CDR3 has 14 residues. Germline CDR1 ENHRY, CDR2 SYGVKD. Germline trimming cut 6 bases from V and 3 bases from J; bases unmatched to any gene: 1. The CDR3 nucleotides are TGTGCCATCAGGGGGACTAGCGGCTACAATGAGCAGTTCTTC. Translated: CAIRGTSGYNEQFF.

The chain uses TRBV11-3 and TRBJ2-7; 7 positions agree with TRBD1. This CDR3 spans 15 amino acids. The ends lost 5 bases at V and 3 bases at J; junction bases unmatched: 10. In germline, CDR1 is SGHNT, CDR2 YENEEA. The CDR3 DNA reads TGTGCCAGCAGCCCCGGACAGGATGGGATCTACGAGCAGTACTTC. It specifies CASSPGQDGIYEQYF.

The rearrangement uses TRBV5-1 and TRBJ2-2; tentatively, D is TRBD1 (6 bases). The CDR3 spans 15 residues. Between the trimmed V and J ends, which lost 1 base and 7 bases, there was a span of 14 bases. Per germline, CDR1 SGHRS and CDR2 YFSETQ. The CDR3 region has the DNA TGCGCCAGCAGCTTGTTTCCAGGGGTGGACGGGGAGCTGTTTTTT. It translates to CASSLFPGVDGELFF.

The chain recombines TRBV9 with TRBJ2-5, with TRBD2 identical over 7 bases. The V gene end was trimmed by 2 bases and the J gene end by 11 bases; junction bases not matched to a gene: 18. Germline assignment: CDR1 SGDLS and CDR2 YYNGEE. This CDR3 is built from 16 residues. Here the CDR3 reads CASSVGPKGAAGEQYF. In DNA, the CDR3 is TGTGCCAGCAGCGTGGGCCCTAAGGGAGCGGCGGGGGAGCAGTACTTC.

The chain joins TRBV25-1 to TRBJ1-1; no reliable D call. Trimming stripped 7 bases from V and 5 bases from J, with 11 bases between. CDR3 size: 12 residues. CDR1 is MGHDK and CDR2 is SYGVNS in the germline V gene. CDR3 region: CASIGWRTEAFF. The CDR3, as DNA: TGTGCCAGCATAGGTTGGCGGACTGAAGCTTTCTTT.

This chain joins TRBV2 and TRBJ1-1, with D hard to call. Between the trimmed V and J ends, which lost 6 bases and 2 bases, there was a span of 4 bases. Per germline, CDR1 SNHLY and CDR2 FYNNEI. The CDR3 has 11 residues. In DNA form, the CDR3 reads TGTGCCAGCAGGCTAAACACTGAAGCTTTCTTT. Protein product: CASRLNTEAFF.

The chain carries TRBV19 and TRBJ1-5; TRBD1 agrees at 7 bases. V was clipped by 5 bases and J by 6 bases; unmatched bases: 7. CDR3 length: 14 residues. Germline assignment: CDR1 LNHDA and CDR2 SQIVND (reference sequence). CDR3 in DNA: TGTGCCAGTAGTGCCCAAACAGGGGTTCAGCCCCAGCATTTT. Amino acids: CASSAQTGVQPQHF.

This clone appeared a few times. The J gene is TRBJ2-2, the V gene TRBV29-1, with 15 bases lining up with TRBD2. CDR3 length equals 14 residues. Germline V gene sequence: CDR1 SQVTM, CDR2 ANQGSEA. Germline trimming cut 7 bases from V and 6 bases from J; bases unmatched to any gene: 3. CDR3 nucleotide sequence: TGCAGCGCCAGGACTAGCGGGGGGGCCGGGGAGCTGTTTTTT. Protein: CSARTSGGAGELFF.